Sequencing of this T cell receptor (beta chain) was carried out in a study of blood T cells in healthy people across ages. This clonotype was observed a single time. Germline V lookup: CDR1 SEHNR, CDR2 FQNEAQ (reference sequence). This CDR3 has 14 residues. Trimming stripped 0 bases from V and 4 bases from J, with 10 bases between. With a J-beta primer mix and a sample-barcoded 5' primer, a second PCR ran about 6 to 11 cycles. A single record per CDR3 protein comes from TCRdb applying MiXCR to the 5' RACE reads. The sample carries 700,000 to 900,000 distinct CDR3 sequences, about 55% recorded once. This receptor was obtained from an older man in good health. The chain couples TRBV7-9 to TRBJ2-7; D is perhaps TRBD2 (5 bases). Sequenced sample: blood. The CDR3 here is CASSLAGREYEQYF. The CDR3 bases are TGTGCCAGCAGCTTAGCGGGCCGGGAATACGAGCAGTACTTC.